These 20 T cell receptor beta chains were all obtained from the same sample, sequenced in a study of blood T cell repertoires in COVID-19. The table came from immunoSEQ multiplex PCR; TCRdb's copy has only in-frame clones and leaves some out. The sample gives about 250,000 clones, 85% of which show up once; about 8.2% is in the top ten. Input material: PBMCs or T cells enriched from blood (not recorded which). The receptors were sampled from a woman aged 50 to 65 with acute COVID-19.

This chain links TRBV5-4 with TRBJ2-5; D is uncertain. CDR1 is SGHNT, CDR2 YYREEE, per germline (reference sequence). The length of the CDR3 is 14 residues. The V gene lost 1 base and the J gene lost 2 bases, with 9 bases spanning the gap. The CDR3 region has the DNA TGTGCCAGCAGCTTGTCCAGTCATCAAGAGACCCAGTACTTC. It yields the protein CASSLSSHQETQYF.

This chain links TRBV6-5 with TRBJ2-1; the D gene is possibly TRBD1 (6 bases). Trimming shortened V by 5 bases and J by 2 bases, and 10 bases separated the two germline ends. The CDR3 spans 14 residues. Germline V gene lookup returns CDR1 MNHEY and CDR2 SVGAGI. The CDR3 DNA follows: TGTGCCAGCAGTACAGGGTTAGCCTACAATGAGCAGTTCTTC. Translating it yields CASSTGLAYNEQFF.

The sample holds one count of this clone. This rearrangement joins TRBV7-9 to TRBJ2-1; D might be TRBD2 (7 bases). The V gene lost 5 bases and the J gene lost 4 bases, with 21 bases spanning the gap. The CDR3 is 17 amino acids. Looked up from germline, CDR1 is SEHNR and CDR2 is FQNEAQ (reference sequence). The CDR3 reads CASSPPRQAGRYNEQFF. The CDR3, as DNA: TGTGCCAGCAGCCCACCCAGACAGGCCGGGAGGTACAATGAGCAGTTCTTC.

Here the CDR3 DNA reads TGTGCCAGCAGTGAATTGACTAGTAATCCCTATCCGCAGTATTTT. This encodes CASSELTSNPYPQYF. The V gene is TRBV25-1, the J gene TRBJ2-3, with D maybe TRBD2 (6 bases). Trimming removed 1 base at V and 10 bases at J, with 18 bases between. From germline, CDR1 is MGHDK and CDR2 SYGVNS. The CDR3 has 15 residues.

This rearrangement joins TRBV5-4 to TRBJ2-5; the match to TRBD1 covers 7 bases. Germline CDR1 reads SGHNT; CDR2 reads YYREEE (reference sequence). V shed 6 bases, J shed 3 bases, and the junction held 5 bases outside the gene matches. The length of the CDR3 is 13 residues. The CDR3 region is CASTKGQEETQYF. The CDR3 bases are TGTGCCAGCACTAAAGGACAGGAAGAGACCCAGTACTTC.

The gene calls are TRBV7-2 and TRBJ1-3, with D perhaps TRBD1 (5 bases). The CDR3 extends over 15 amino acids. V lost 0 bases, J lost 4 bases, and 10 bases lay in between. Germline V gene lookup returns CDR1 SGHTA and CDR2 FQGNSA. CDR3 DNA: TGTGCCAGCAGCTTAGCTCCGACAGAAGGAAACACCATATATTTT. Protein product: CASSLAPTEGNTIYF.

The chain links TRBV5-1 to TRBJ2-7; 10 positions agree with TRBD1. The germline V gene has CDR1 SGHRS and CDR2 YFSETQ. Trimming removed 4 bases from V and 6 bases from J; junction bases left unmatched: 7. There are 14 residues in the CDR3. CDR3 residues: CASSAGTGAPEQYF. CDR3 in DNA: TGCGCCAGCAGCGCCGGGACAGGGGCCCCCGAGCAGTACTTC.

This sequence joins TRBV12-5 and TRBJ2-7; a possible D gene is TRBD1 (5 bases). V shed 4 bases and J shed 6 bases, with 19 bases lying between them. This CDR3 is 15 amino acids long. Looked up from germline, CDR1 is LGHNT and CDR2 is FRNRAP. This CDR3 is CASGWGSPPGSEQYF. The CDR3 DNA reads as TGTGCTAGTGGTTGGGGCTCTCCCCCTGGGTCCGAGCAGTACTTC.

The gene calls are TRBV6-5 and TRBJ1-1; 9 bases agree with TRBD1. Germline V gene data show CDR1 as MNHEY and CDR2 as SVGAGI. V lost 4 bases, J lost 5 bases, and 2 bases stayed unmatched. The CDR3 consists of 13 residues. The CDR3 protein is CASSWDRATEAFF. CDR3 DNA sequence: TGTGCCAGCAGTTGGGACAGGGCGACTGAAGCTTTCTTT.

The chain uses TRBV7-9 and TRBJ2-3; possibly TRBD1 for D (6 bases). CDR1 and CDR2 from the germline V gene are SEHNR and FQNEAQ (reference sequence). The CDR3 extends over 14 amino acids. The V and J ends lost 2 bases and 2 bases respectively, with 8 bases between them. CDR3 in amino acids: CASSLRGNTDTQYF. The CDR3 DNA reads TGTGCCAGCAGCTTAAGGGGGAACACAGATACGCAGTATTTT. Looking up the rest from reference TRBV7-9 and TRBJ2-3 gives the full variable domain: DTGVSQNPRHKITKRGQNVTFRCDPISEHNRLYWYRQTLGQGPEFLTYFQNEAQLEKSRLLSDRFSAERPKGSFSTLEIQRTEQGDSAMYLCASSLRGNTDTQYFGPGTRLTVL.

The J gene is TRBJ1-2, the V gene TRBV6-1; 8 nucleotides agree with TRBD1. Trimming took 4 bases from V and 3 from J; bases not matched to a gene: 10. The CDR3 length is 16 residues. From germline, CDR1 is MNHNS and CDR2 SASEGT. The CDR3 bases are TGTGCCAGCAGTGCCCAGGGGGCAGGACCTTACTATGGCTACACCTTC. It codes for CASSAQGAGPYYGYTF.

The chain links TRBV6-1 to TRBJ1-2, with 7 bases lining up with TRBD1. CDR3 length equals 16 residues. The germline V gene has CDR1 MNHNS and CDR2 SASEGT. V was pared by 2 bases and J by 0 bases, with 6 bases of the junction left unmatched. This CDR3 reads CASSEYGGTANYGYTF. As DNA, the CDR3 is TGTGCCAGCAGTGAATACGGTGGGACAGCTAACTATGGCTACACCTTC.

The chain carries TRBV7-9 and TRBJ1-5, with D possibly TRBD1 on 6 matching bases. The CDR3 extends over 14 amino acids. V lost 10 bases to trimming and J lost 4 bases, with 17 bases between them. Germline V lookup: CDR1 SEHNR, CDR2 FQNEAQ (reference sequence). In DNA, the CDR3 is TGTGCCATTGGGATTCGGGGACAAAATCAGCCCCAGCATTTT. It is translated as CAIGIRGQNQPQHF. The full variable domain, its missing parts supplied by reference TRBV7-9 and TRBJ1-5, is DTGVSQNPRHKITKRGQNVTFRCDPISEHNRLYWYRQTLGQGPEFLTYFQNEAQLEKSRLLSDRFSAERPKGSFSTLEIQRTEQGDSAMYLCAIGIRGQNQPQHFGDGTRLSIL.

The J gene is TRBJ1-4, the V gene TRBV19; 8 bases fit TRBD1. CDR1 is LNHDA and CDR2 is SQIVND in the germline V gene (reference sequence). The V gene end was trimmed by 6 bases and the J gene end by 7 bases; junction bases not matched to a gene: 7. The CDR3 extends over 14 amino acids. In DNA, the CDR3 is TGTGCCAGTAGCTCAGGGGGCTCGGCTGAAAAACTGTTTTTT. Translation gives CASSSGGSAEKLFF.

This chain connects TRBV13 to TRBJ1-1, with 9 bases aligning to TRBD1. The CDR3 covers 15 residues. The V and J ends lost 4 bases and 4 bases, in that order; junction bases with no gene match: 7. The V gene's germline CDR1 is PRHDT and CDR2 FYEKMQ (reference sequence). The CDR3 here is CASSSGQGWGTEAFF. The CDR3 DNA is TGTGCCAGCAGCTCCGGACAGGGGTGGGGCACTGAAGCTTTCTTT.

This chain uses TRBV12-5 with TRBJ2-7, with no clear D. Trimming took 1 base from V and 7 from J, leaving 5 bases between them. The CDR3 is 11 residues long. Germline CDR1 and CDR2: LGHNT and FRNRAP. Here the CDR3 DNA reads TGTGCTAGTGGTTTGGCGCGTGAGCAGTACTTC. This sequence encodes CASGLAREQYF.

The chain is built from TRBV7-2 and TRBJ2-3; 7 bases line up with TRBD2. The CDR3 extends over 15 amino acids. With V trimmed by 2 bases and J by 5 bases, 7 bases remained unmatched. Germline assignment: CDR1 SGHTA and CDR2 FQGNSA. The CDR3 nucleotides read TGTGCCAGCAGCTTAAGCGGCGGGGGATTAGATACGCAGTATTTT. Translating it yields CASSLSGGGLDTQYF.

CDR3 in DNA: TGTGCCAGCAGATTCGGGACTACCGAGACCCAGTACTTC. This sequence encodes CASRFGTTETQYF. This chain uses TRBV5-4 with TRBJ2-5, with 7 bases matching TRBD2. The J segment lost 5 bases and the V segment lost 5 bases, leaving 6 bases of the junction unmatched. The germline V gene has CDR1 SGHNT and CDR2 YYREEE (reference sequence). The CDR3 is 13 residues long.

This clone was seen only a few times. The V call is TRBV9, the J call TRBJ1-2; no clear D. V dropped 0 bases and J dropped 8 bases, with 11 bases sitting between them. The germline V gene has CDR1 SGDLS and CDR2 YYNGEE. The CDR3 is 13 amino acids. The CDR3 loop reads CASSVVAGRGYTF. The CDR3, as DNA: TGTGCCAGCAGCGTAGTGGCAGGAAGGGGCTACACCTTC.

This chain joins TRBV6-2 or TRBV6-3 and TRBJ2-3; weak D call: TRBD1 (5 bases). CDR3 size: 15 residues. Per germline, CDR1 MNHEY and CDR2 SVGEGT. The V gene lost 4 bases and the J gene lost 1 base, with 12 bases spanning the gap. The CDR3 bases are TGTGCCAGCAGTTCGGCCAGGGCCGGCACAGATACGCAGTATTTT. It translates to CASSSARAGTDTQYF.